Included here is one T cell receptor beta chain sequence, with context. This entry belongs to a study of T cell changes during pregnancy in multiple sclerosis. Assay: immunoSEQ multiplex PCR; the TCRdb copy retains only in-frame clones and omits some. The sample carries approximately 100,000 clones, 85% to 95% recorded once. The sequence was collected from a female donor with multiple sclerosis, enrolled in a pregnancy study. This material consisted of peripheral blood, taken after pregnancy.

Here the CDR3 reads CATPGQGGNSNQPQHF. The CDR3 DNA reads as TGTGCCACCCCCGGACAGGGGGGTAATAGCAATCAGCCCCAGCATTTT. The chain recombines TRBV28 with TRBJ1-5, with 10 bases that match TRBD1. Germline CDR1 and CDR2: MDHEN and SYDVKM. This CDR3 region has 16 residues. V dropped 10 bases and J dropped 0; count of bases not matched to a gene: 9.